The 8 T cell receptor beta chains in this list originate from one sample, sequenced in a study of T cell repertoires in cytomegalovirus infection. TCRdb re-analysed the reads in MiXCR, keeping a single row per CDR3 protein. The sample contains roughly 230,000 distinct CDR3 sequences, around 15% of which appear only once. The specimen sequenced was CD8+ T cells from PBMCs. Every receptor here comes from a human donor in good health (CMV status not recorded). Some clones in this sample may be carry-over from other donors' samples.

This clonotype appeared once. This could be a read error, since a much larger clone is one nucleotide away. The V gene is TRBV9, the J gene TRBJ2-3, with no clear D. There are 16 residues in the CDR3. Looked up from germline, CDR1 is SGDLS and CDR2 is YYNGEE. The CDR3 loop reads CASGVDVTVISDTQYF. The CDR3 DNA follows: TGTGCCAGCGGCGTAGATGTTACGGTCATTTCAGATACGCAGTATTTT. The full variable domain, completed using reference TRBV9 and TRBJ2-3, is DSGVTQTPKHLITATGQRVTLRCSPRSGDLSVYWYQQSLDQGLQFLIQYYNGEERAKGNILERFSAQQFPDLHSELNLSSLELGDSALYFCASGVDVTVISDTQYFGPGTRLTVL.

The rearrangement joins TRBV7-9 to TRBJ2-2; 8 bases agree with TRBD1. Germline CDR1 reads SEHNR; CDR2 reads FQNEAQ (reference sequence). The CDR3 contains 14 residues. Trimming cost V 5 bases and J 7 bases; bases outside gene matches: 6. The DNA for the CDR3 is TGTGCCAGCAGCGCGCAGGGGGCGGACGGGGAGCTGTTTTTT. As protein: CASSAQGADGELFF.

This clonotype showed up many times. The chain is built from TRBV7-6 and TRBJ2-5; D ambiguous. Trimming removed 3 bases at V and 0 bases at J, with 8 bases between. The germline gives CDR1 SGHVS, CDR2 FNYEAQ. This CDR3 contains 14 residues. CDR3 nucleotide sequence: TGTGCCAGCAGCTTGGTAGACAACCAAGAGACCCAGTACTTC. It encodes CASSLVDNQETQYF.

There are a few counts of this clonotype. The genes are TRBV6-6 and TRBJ2-1; D may match TRBD1 or TRBD2 (6 bases each). The CDR3 loop spans 14 amino acids. The V end was cut by 0 bases, the J end by 7 bases, with 10 bases between. From germline, CDR1 is MNHNY and CDR2 SVGAGI (reference sequence). The CDR3 region has the DNA TGTGCCAGCAGTTACTCGATAGGGGGGAATGAGCAGTTCTTC. This encodes CASSYSIGGNEQFF.

V gene TRBV28 combines with J gene TRBJ1-5, with 7 bases aligning to TRBD1. CDR1 is MDHEN, CDR2 SYDVKM, per germline. The J segment lost 2 bases and the V segment lost 6 bases, leaving 10 bases of the junction unmatched. The CDR3 totals 16 residues. As DNA, the CDR3 is TGTGCCAGCAGATCCCCCCTCACAGGGGGCAATCAGCCCCAGCATTTT. This gives the protein CASRSPLTGGNQPQHF.

The rearrangement joins TRBV7-4 to TRBJ1-1, with 8 nucleotides matching TRBD1. There are 16 residues in the CDR3. The germline CDR1 and CDR2 sequences are SGHVT and SQSDAQ. With V trimmed by 5 bases and J by 3 bases, 11 bases remained unmatched. CDR3 in amino acids: CASSTGQGAGDTEAFF. The CDR3 DNA is TGTGCCAGCAGCACCGGACAGGGCGCGGGGGACACTGAAGCTTTCTTT.

In the case of this clonotype: This may be a read error, as it is one base from a much larger clone. CDR3 nucleotide sequence: TGTGCCAGCAGTCTTTCCGCAGAAGCCCGCTCTGGAAACACCATATATTTT. Translation gives CASSLSAEARSGNTIYF. The V gene is TRBV28, the J gene TRBJ1-3; D unclear. Trimming removed 5 bases at V and 0 bases at J, with 17 bases between. Germline CDR1 MDHEN, CDR2 SYDVKM. The length of the CDR3 is 17 residues.

The V and J genes are TRBV5-6 and TRBJ2-3; 10 bases match TRBD2. Germline loops: CDR1 SGHDT, CDR2 YYEEEE. This CDR3 spans 15 amino acids. V trimming: 2 bases; J trimming: 7 bases; junction bases outside the gene matches: 7. CDR3 sequence reads: CASSFSGGTLNTQYF. The CDR3, as DNA: TGTGCCAGCAGCTTTAGCGGGGGGACCCTAAATACGCAGTATTTT.